Shown below are 19 T cell receptor beta chains from a single sample sequenced in a study of Ad26.COV2.S vaccination and SARS-CoV-2 variants. Sample treatment: 15 to 20 received Ad26.COV2.S at low or high dose, single or two shots; several received placebo; per-sample allocation not given. Specimens were obtained on day 63 following the first vaccine or placebo injection. Some clones are missing from TCRdb's copy, which holds only in-frame ones; the method was immunoSEQ multiplex PCR. The sample contains 300,000 to 350,000 clones, around 89% of which appear only once. Sequencing used peripheral blood, obtained in a trial of Ad26.COV2.S vaccine versus placebo. The receptors stem from a person aged 18-65 years who received the Ad26.COV2.S COVID-19 vaccine or a placebo.

The V and J genes are TRBV14 and TRBJ2-7; D is uncertain. The CDR3 is 13 amino acids. The germline V gene encodes CDR1 SGHDN and CDR2 FVKESK. V dropped 1 base and J dropped 9 bases, with 13 bases sitting between them. CDR3 in DNA: TGTGCCAGCAGCCAAGCGGGCACTACCGCGCAGTACTTC. Amino acid sequence: CASSQAGTTAQYF.

For the CDR3, the DNA is TGTGCCAGCAGTGATGCCGGACAGGCTACCAGCTATGGCTACACCTTC. It yields the protein CASSDAGQATSYGYTF. This chain joins TRBV6-1 and TRBJ1-2, with 7 bases aligning to TRBD1. Germline values: CDR1 MNHNS, CDR2 SASEGT. The CDR3 runs to 16 residues. Germline trimming cut 3 bases from V and 4 bases from J; bases unmatched to any gene: 11.

This chain links TRBV5-4 with TRBJ1-1; tentative D call: TRBD1 (5 bases). The CDR3 is 12 amino acids. Trimming cost V 0 bases and J 10 bases, with 10 bases left between them. Germline V gene lookup returns CDR1 SGHNT and CDR2 YYREEE (reference sequence). The CDR3, as DNA: TGTGCCAGCAGCTTGGATACAGGCTTAGCTTTCTTT. It specifies CASSLDTGLAFF.

V is TRBV5-1 and J is TRBJ2-5; 11 nucleotides align to TRBD2. The CDR3 spans 15 residues. The V and J ends lost 4 bases and 2 bases, in that order; junction bases with no gene match: 4. Germline-derived CDR1 and CDR2 are SGHRS and YFSETQ. CDR3 nucleotide sequence: TGCGCCAGCAGCCGACTAGCGGGGTGGCAAGAGACCCAGTACTTC. It encodes CASSRLAGWQETQYF.

This chain uses TRBV7-2 with TRBJ2-1; 9 positions match TRBD2. Germline V gives CDR1 SGHTA, CDR2 FQGNSA. The ends lost 2 bases at V and 5 bases at J; junction bases unmatched: 4. This CDR3 has 15 amino acids. Here the CDR3 reads CASSLSSGEHNEQFF. For the CDR3, the DNA is TGTGCCAGCAGCTTATCTAGCGGGGAACACAATGAGCAGTTCTTC.

CDR3 DNA: TGCGCCAGCAGCTTGGTTTCAGATATCACAGATACGCAGTATTTT. It yields the protein CASSLVSDITDTQYF. The chain uses TRBV5-1 and TRBJ2-3; D call uncertain. CDR1 and CDR2 (germline): SGHRS, YFSETQ. V shed 0 bases and J shed 2 bases, with 10 bases lying between them. This CDR3 region has 15 residues.

This chain uses TRBV6-1 with TRBJ1-5; TRBD1 is a possible D gene (6 bases). V dropped 3 bases and J dropped 6 bases, with 9 bases sitting between them. The germline V gene encodes CDR1 MNHNS and CDR2 SASEGT. There are 13 residues in the CDR3. CDR3 DNA sequence: TGTGCCAGCAGTGACCTACAGGGTCAGCCCCAGCATTTT. This gives the protein CASSDLQGQPQHF.

The chain has TRBV19 and TRBJ1-2; TRBD1 aligns across 9 bases. This CDR3 is 17 amino acids long. CDR1 is LNHDA, CDR2 SQIVND, per germline (reference sequence). The ends lost 3 bases at V and 6 bases at J; junction bases unmatched: 14. The CDR3 loop is CASSMFAGDRAPDGYTF. CDR3 DNA sequence: TGTGCCAGTAGTATGTTTGCCGGGGACAGGGCTCCGGATGGCTACACCTTC.

The V and J genes are TRBV28 and TRBJ2-7, with 11 bases identical to TRBD2. Germline V CDR1 and CDR2: MDHEN, SYDVKM. The length of the CDR3 is 14 residues. The V segment lost 6 bases and the J segment 4 bases; nucleotides outside the gene matches: 5. The CDR3 reads CASRTSGSLYEQYF. The CDR3 DNA reads as TGTGCCAGCAGAACTAGCGGGAGTTTGTACGAGCAGTACTTC.

The chain employs TRBV15 and TRBJ2-2; 8 bases line up with TRBD1. The CDR3 extends over 15 amino acids. CDR1 LNHNV and CDR2 YYDKDF come from the germline V gene (reference sequence). V trimming: 2 bases; J trimming: 6 bases; junction bases outside the gene matches: 5. The DNA of the CDR3 is TGTGCCACCAGCAGACAGGACAGGGAAGCCGGGGAGCTGTTTTTT. Its translation: CATSRQDREAGELFF. The whole variable domain, remainder taken from reference TRBV15 and TRBJ2-2, is DAMVIQNPRYQVTQFGKPVTLSCSQTLNHNVMYWYQQKSSQAPKLLFHYYDKDFNNEADTPDNFQSRRPNTSFCFLDIRSPGLGDTAMYLCATSRQDREAGELFFGEGSRLTVL.

V usage is TRBV20-1 and J usage is TRBJ2-7; perhaps D is TRBD1 or TRBD2 (7 bases each). This CDR3 spans 14 amino acids. Germline values: CDR1 DFQATT, CDR2 SNEGSKA (reference sequence). Trimming shortened V by 3 bases and J by 2 bases, and 14 bases separated the two germline ends. CDR3 DNA: TGCAGTGCTAGTTGGCAGGGGGGGCCCTACGAGCAGTACTTC. Residues: CSASWQGGPYEQYF.

The chain employs TRBV5-6 and TRBJ2-3, with 11 bases fitting TRBD2. Germline-derived CDR1 and CDR2 are SGHDT and YYEEEE. The trim removed 6 bases at V and 1 base at J, leaving 4 bases unmatched. The CDR3 runs 15 residues. The CDR3 sequence is CASTLGLAGTDTQYF. The CDR3 DNA reads TGTGCCAGCACCCTGGGACTAGCGGGCACAGATACGCAGTATTTT.

The chain is built from TRBV7-2 and TRBJ2-3; D uncertain. With 4 bases removed from V and 4 bases from J, the gap between germline ends came to 9 bases. CDR1 and CDR2 (germline): SGHTA, FQGNSA. This CDR3 spans 13 amino acids. The CDR3 coding sequence is TGTGCCAGCAGCTCCCAGGCCCCAGATACGCAGTATTTT. Protein: CASSSQAPDTQYF.

The table lists this clone with a count of one. The genes are TRBV5-1 and TRBJ1-2; D remains ambiguous. Trimming took off 1 base at V and 10 bases at J, with 17 bases between the two ends. Germline V gene lookup returns CDR1 SGHRS and CDR2 YFSETQ. The CDR3 runs to 14 residues. Here the CDR3 reads CASSLKGTGKVYTF. In nucleotides, the CDR3 is TGCGCCAGCAGCTTGAAAGGCACGGGAAAGGTCTACACCTTC.

The chain employs TRBV28 and TRBJ2-5; 7 bases align to TRBD2. Germline CDR1 reads MDHEN; CDR2 reads SYDVKM. The CDR3 has 18 amino acids. V shed 7 bases and J 0 bases; nucleotides not matched to a gene: 17. The CDR3 is CASTYKPLADPYQETQYF. The CDR3 nucleotides are TGTGCCAGCACCTACAAACCCCTAGCGGACCCGTACCAAGAGACCCAGTACTTC.

Only one count was recorded for this clone. The genes are TRBV20-1 and TRBJ2-5; TRBD1 is a possible D gene (6 bases). Trimming took off 6 bases at V and 5 bases at J, with 10 bases between the two ends. This CDR3 has 11 residues. From germline, CDR1 is DFQATT and CDR2 SNEGSKA (reference sequence). The CDR3 protein is CSASQGETQYF. CDR3 DNA: TGCAGTGCAAGCCAGGGGGAGACCCAGTACTTC.

The chain is built from TRBV28 and TRBJ1-3, with 12 positions matching TRBD1. Germline V CDR1 and CDR2: MDHEN, SYDVKM. The J segment lost 4 bases and the V segment lost 5 bases, leaving 9 bases of the junction unmatched. CDR3 length equals 17 residues. The CDR3 sequence: CASSISGTGGIGNTIYF. CDR3 in DNA: TGTGCCAGCAGTATCTCCGGGACAGGGGGCATAGGAAACACCATATATTTT.

J is TRBJ2-7 and V is TRBV19; D may be TRBD1 (6 bases). CDR1 and CDR2 (germline): LNHDA, SQIVND (reference sequence). Trimming stripped 6 bases from V and 4 bases from J, with 19 bases between. The CDR3 runs 15 residues. CDR3 protein: CASSLRQATDYEQYF. The CDR3 coding sequence is TGTGCCAGTAGCCTAAGACAGGCGACTGATTACGAGCAGTACTTC.

The genes are TRBV28 and TRBJ2-7; tentative D call: TRBD2 (6 bases). Trimming removed 3 bases from V and 2 bases from J, with 14 bases in between. The CDR3 is made up of 15 amino acids. Germline-derived CDR1 and CDR2 are MDHEN and SYDVKM. CDR3 in amino acids: CASSFEGTPPYEQYF. Written as DNA, the CDR3 is TGTGCCAGCAGTTTTGAGGGGACTCCCCCCTACGAGCAGTACTTC.